This T cell receptor beta chain was captured by sequencing in a study of response to subunit inactivated influenza vaccine (dated by TCRdb to the late 2010s). General notes on the study: Deep quantitative T cell receptor repertoire profiling was used in the study to track responses to a trivalent subunit inactivated influenza vaccine. Broad study findings and their caveats: According to the authors, only a limited number of new T cells may be recruited by each seasonal influenza vaccination.

Libraries were prepared through RT-PCR. The instrument was an Illumina HiSeq 2500. TCRdb reanalyzed the raw reads on its own, using fastp at Q25 for trimming and MiXCR for clone calling, and kept in-frame beta chains. Each CDR3 protein appears once, grouped with its most common genes and DNA. The sample table shows 400,000 to 650,000 distinct CDR3 sequences, and 6.5% to 8% are seen once. The top ten constitute about 12% of the sample. Remarks on this clonotype: Its target antigen remains unknown. No clone much larger than this one lies a single base away; base qualities are absent.

V drops 4 bases and J drops 11 bases, leaving 9 bases in between. The CDR3 measures 11 amino acids from cysteine to phenylalanine. Of the read, only the CDR3 DNA is kept; its 33 bases are in frame from base 1. This clonotype originated in a man aged 50 to 75 who received an inactivated influenza vaccine. Donor details come from another sample of the same person, matched by shared clones. This sample comprised PBMCs from blood, obtained less than 30 months after vaccination. Recombination joined TRBV12-3 or TRBV12-4 with TRBJ1-3; there is no confident call for the D gene. The nucleotides read TGTGCCAGCAGTTCCTCGTCAGCCATATATTTT. Translation gives CASSSSSAIYF.